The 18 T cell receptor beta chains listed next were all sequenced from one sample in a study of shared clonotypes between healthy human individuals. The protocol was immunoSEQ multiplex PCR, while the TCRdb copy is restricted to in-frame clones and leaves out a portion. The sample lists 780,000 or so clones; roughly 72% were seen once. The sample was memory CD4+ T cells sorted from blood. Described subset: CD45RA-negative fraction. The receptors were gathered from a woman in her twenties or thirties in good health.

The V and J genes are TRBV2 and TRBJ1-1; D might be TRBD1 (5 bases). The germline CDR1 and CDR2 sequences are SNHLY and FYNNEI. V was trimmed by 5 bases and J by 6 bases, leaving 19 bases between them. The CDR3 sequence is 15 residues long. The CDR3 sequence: CASSSPGGVYAEAFF. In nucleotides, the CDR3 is TGTGCCAGCAGTTCTCCCGGGGGGGTTTACGCTGAAGCTTTCTTT.

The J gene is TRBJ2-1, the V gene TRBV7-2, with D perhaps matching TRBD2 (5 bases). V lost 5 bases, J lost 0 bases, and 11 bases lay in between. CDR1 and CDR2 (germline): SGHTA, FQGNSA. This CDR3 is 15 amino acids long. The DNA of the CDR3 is TGTGCCAGCAGCAAGGACTGGAGCTCCTACAATGAGCAGTTCTTC. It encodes CASSKDWSSYNEQFF.

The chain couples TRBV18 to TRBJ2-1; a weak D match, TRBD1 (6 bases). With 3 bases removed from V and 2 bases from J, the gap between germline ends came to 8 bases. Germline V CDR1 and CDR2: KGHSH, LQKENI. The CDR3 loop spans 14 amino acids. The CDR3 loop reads CASSPSGAYNEQFF. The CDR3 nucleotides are TGTGCCAGCTCACCTTCAGGGGCCTACAATGAGCAGTTCTTC.

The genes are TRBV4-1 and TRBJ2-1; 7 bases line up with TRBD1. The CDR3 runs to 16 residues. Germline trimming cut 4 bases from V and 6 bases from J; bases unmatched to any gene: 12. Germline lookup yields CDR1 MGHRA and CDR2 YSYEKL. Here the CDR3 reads CASSPQEGGVRNEQFF. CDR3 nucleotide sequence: TGCGCCAGCAGCCCCCAAGAAGGGGGCGTCCGCAATGAGCAGTTCTTC.

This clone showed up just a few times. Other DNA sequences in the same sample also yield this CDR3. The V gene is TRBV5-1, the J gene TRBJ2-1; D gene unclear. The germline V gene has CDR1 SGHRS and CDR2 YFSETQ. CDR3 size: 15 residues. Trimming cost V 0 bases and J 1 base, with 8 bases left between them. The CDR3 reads CASSLASGSYNEQFF. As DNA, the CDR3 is TGCGCCAGCAGCTTGGCCTCGGGTTCCTACAATGAGCAGTTCTTC.

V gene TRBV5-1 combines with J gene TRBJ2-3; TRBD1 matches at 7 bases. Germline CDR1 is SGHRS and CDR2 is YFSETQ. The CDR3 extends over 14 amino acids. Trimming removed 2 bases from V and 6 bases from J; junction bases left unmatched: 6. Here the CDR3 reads CASSFGQESDTQYF. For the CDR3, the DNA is TGCGCCAGCAGCTTTGGACAGGAATCGGATACGCAGTATTTT.

CDR3 residues: CASSTGNGYTF. The CDR3 DNA reads as TGTGCCAGCAGTACAGGGAACGGCTACACCTTC. The rearrangement links TRBV6-5 to TRBJ1-2; the D gene is possibly TRBD1 (6 bases). The V and J ends lost 5 bases and 8 bases respectively, with 9 bases between them. CDR1 and CDR2 (germline): MNHEY, SVGAGI. This CDR3 is built from 11 residues.

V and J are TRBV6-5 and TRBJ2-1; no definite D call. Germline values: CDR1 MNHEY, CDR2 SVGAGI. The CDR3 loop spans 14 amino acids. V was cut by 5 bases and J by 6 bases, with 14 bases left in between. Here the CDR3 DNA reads TGTGCCAGCAGTCTATCCCTCGGCGGCAATGAGCAGTTCTTC. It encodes CASSLSLGGNEQFF.

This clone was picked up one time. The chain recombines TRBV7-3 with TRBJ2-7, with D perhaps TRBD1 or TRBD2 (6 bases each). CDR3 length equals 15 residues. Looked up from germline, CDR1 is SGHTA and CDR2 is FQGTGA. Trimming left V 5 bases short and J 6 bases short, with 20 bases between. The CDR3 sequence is CASSPRGASTVEQYF. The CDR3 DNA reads TGTGCCAGCAGCCCGAGGGGGGCTAGCACCGTCGAGCAGTACTTC.

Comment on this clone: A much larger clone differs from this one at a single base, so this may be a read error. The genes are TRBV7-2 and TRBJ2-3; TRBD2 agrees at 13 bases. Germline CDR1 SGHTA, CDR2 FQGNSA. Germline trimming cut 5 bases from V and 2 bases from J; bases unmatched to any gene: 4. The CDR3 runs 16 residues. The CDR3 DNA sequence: TGTGCCAGCAGCACGGGACTAGCGGGAAACACAGATACGCAGTATTTT. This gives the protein CASSTGLAGNTDTQYF. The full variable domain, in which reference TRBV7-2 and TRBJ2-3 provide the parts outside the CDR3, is GAGVSQSPSNKVTEKGKDVELRCDPISGHTALYWYRQSLGQGLEFLIYFQGNSAPDKSGLPSDRFSAERTGGSVSTLTIQRTQQEDSAVYLCASSTGLAGNTDTQYFGPGTRLTVL.

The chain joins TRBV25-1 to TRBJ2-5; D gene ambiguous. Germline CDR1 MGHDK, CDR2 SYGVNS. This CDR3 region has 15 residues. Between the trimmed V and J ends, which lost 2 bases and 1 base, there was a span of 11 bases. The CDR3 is CASSEVLGIQETQYF. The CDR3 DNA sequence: TGTGCCAGCAGTGAAGTCCTGGGAATCCAAGAGACCCAGTACTTC.

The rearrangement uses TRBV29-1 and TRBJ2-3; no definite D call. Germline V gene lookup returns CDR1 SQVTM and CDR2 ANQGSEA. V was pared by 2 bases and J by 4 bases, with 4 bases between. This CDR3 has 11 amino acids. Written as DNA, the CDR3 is TGCAGCGTTGAACAGGCAGATACGCAGTATTTT. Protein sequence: CSVEQADTQYF.

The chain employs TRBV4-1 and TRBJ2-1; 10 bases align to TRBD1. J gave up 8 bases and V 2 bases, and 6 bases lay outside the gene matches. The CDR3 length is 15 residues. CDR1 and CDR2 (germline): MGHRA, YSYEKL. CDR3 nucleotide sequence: TGCGCCAGCAGCCAACCGGGACAGGGGACCGATGAGCAGTTCTTC. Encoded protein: CASSQPGQGTDEQFF.

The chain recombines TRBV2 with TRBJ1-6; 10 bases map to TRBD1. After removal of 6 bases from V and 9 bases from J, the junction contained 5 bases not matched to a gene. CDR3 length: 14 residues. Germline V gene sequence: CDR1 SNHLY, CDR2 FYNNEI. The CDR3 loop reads CASSLRQGASPLHF. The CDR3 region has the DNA TGTGCCAGCAGCCTACGACAGGGGGCTTCACCCCTCCACTTT. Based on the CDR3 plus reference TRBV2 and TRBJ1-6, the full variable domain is EPEVTQTPSHQVTQMGQEVILRCVPISNHLYFYWYRQILGQKVEFLVSFYNNEISEKSEIFDDQFSVERPDGSNFTLKIRSTKLEDSAMYFCASSLRQGASPLHFGNGTRLTVT.

In DNA, the CDR3 is TGTGCCAGCAGCCCACAGGCGGGGGACGAGGGTGAAAAACTGTTTTTT. Its protein product is CASSPQAGDEGEKLFF. This chain uses TRBV21-1 with TRBJ1-4. TRBV21-1 is shown as a pseudogene. The CDR3 consists of 16 residues.

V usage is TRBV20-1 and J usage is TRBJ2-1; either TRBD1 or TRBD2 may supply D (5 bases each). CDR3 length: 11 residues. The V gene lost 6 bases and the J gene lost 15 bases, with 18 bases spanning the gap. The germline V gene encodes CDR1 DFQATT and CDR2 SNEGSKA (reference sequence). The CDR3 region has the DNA TGCAGTGCGACCGCCGGGACCGACCGGTTCTTC. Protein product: CSATAGTDRFF.

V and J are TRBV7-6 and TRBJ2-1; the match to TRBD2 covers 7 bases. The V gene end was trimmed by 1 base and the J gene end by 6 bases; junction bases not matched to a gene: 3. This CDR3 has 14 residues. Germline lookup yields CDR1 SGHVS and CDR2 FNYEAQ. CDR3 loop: CASSLVAGGNEQFF. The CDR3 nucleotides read TGTGCCAGCAGCTTAGTAGCGGGCGGCAATGAGCAGTTCTTC.

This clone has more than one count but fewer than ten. The CDR3 sequence: CAWSEWGWRGDEQYF. The CDR3 DNA follows: TGTGCCTGGAGTGAGTGGGGGTGGCGGGGGGACGAGCAGTACTTC. The chain couples TRBV30 to TRBJ2-7; TRBD2 matches at 8 bases. CDR1 is GTSNPN and CDR2 is SVGIG in the germline V gene (reference sequence). The CDR3 is 15 residues long. V dropped 1 base and J dropped 5; count of bases not matched to a gene: 10.